The 24 T cell receptor beta chains reported below all come from one sample, sequenced in a study of blood T cell repertoires in COVID-19. Clones were sequenced by immunoSEQ multiplex PCR, and TCRdb holds only the in-frame ones, with some missing. The sample holds approximately 82,000 clones, almost 85% seen once. Sequencing was performed on peripheral blood. The receptors were gathered from a man in his fifties with active or convalescent COVID-19.

The chain's CDR3 is CSVEGVAGGSEAFF. The CDR3 DNA follows: TGCAGCGTTGAAGGCGTTGCGGGGGGCTCTGAAGCTTTCTTT. The V gene is TRBV29-1, the J gene TRBJ1-1, with D possibly matching TRBD1 (6 bases). The CDR3 runs 14 residues. Trimming stripped 1 base from V and 6 bases from J, with 15 bases between. Per germline, CDR1 SQVTM and CDR2 ANQGSEA.

This sequence joins TRBV30 and TRBJ2-7; D might be TRBD2 (6 bases). The V gene's germline CDR1 is GTSNPN and CDR2 SVGIG (reference sequence). This CDR3 is built from 13 residues. The V gene lost 2 bases and the J gene lost 3 bases, with 11 bases spanning the gap. CDR3 nucleotides: TGTGCCTGGAGTCTCTTGCGGGACTACGAGCAGTACTTC. Translating gives CAWSLLRDYEQYF.

The chain recombines TRBV7-2 with TRBJ2-5, with 7 bases fitting TRBD1. V gave up 3 bases and J gave up 4 bases; unmatched junction bases: 8. The CDR3 covers 15 residues. Germline CDR1 and CDR2: SGHTA and FQGNSA. The CDR3 coding sequence is TGTGCCAGCAGCTTGGACAGGACGGCCCCAGAGACCCAGTACTTC. It is translated as CASSLDRTAPETQYF.

This clone was detected a few times. The V and J genes are TRBV2 and TRBJ1-6; 7 bases map to TRBD1. The CDR3 consists of 14 residues. V lost 6 bases, J lost 8 bases, and 7 bases stayed unmatched. Germline V CDR1 and CDR2: SNHLY, FYNNEI. CDR3 protein: CASRATGEYSPLHF. DNA of the CDR3: TGTGCCAGCAGGGCTACAGGGGAATATTCACCCCTCCACTTT.

The sample holds a few counts of this clone. V and J are TRBV14 and TRBJ1-4; 7 bases are a match to TRBD1. Per the germline V gene, CDR1 is SGHDN and CDR2 is FVKESK. There are 16 residues in the CDR3. Losses at the gene ends were 3 bases for V and 7 bases for J; bases not matched to a gene: 11. CDR3 loop: CASSQRPQTGIEKLFF. The DNA for the CDR3 is TGTGCCAGCAGCCAGAGGCCCCAGACAGGGATTGAAAAACTGTTTTTT. Full variable domain (missing parts from reference TRBV14 and TRBJ1-4): EAGVTQFPSHSVIEKGQTVTLRCDPISGHDNLYWYRRVMGKEIKFLLHFVKESKQDESGMPNNRFLAERTGGTYSTLKVQPAELEDSGVYFCASSQRPQTGIEKLFFGSGTQLSVL.

The chain carries TRBV5-1 and TRBJ2-7; a possible D gene is TRBD2 (5 bases). The CDR3 has 13 amino acids. The V and J ends lost 0 bases and 7 bases respectively, with 11 bases between them. The germline V gene encodes CDR1 SGHRS and CDR2 YFSETQ. DNA for the CDR3: TGCGCCAGCAGCTTGGAACTAGGTGGGGAGCAGTACGTC. This sequence encodes CASSLELGGEQYV.

This clone was seen more than once but under ten times. The CDR3 loop reads CATSRGNVGGEQYV. The CDR3 DNA follows: TGTGCCACCAGCAGAGGTAATGTGGGGGGGGAGCAGTACGTC. The rearrangement uses TRBV15 and TRBJ2-7, with 7 nucleotides matching TRBD2. The CDR3 runs 14 residues. The trim removed 1 base at V and 7 bases at J, leaving 7 bases unmatched. Germline lookup yields CDR1 LNHNV and CDR2 YYDKDF (reference sequence).

This clone was observed a single time. The chain recombines TRBV25-1 with TRBJ1-1; the D gene is possibly TRBD1 (6 bases). This CDR3 has 15 residues. Trimming removed 4 bases from V and 1 base from J, with 13 bases in between. Germline CDR1 is MGHDK and CDR2 is SYGVNS. CDR3 in amino acids: CASSGVWGQNTEAFF. The DNA for the CDR3 is TGTGCCAGCAGTGGGGTCTGGGGGCAGAACACTGAAGCTTTCTTT.

The genes are TRBV4-2 and TRBJ2-7, with 9 bases fitting TRBD2. Germline-derived CDR1 and CDR2 are LGHNA and YNFKEQ. Trimming at V came to 0 bases and at J to 2 bases, leaving 5 bases not matched to a gene. The CDR3 spans 16 residues. DNA for the CDR3: TGTGCCAGCAGCCAAGAGGCTAGCGGGGAGACCTACGAGCAGTACTTC. Translating gives CASSQEASGETYEQYF.

J is TRBJ2-1 and V is TRBV4-1; D gene uncertain. The V end lost 2 bases, the J end lost 2 bases, and 7 bases lay between the germline ends. Germline CDR1 is MGHRA and CDR2 is YSYEKL. The CDR3 loop spans 14 amino acids. CDR3 coding DNA: TGCGCCAGCAGCCAAAGTACTGCCTACAATGAGCAGTTCTTC. This encodes CASSQSTAYNEQFF.

J is TRBJ1-5 and V is TRBV28; TRBD1 is a possible D gene (6 bases). The CDR3 consists of 17 residues. Trimming cost V 3 bases and J 3 bases, with 18 bases left between them. The germline V gene has CDR1 MDHEN and CDR2 SYDVKM. The CDR3 sequence: CASSFRPRAGANQPQHF. The CDR3 nucleotides are TGTGCCAGCAGTTTTCGCCCCAGGGCAGGGGCCAATCAGCCCCAGCATTTT.

The chain is built from TRBV7-9 and TRBJ2-5; TRBD1 might be the D (6 bases). The CDR3 is 15 amino acids. Germline V gene lookup returns CDR1 SEHNR and CDR2 FQNEAQ (reference sequence). The V end lost 0 bases, the J end lost 0 bases, and 8 bases lay between the germline ends. The CDR3 loop reads CASSLASGDQETQYF. CDR3 bases: TGTGCCAGCAGCTTAGCGTCAGGGGACCAAGAGACCCAGTACTTC.

The chain carries TRBV5-1 and TRBJ2-1; 11 nucleotides align to TRBD2. V lost 4 bases to trimming and J lost 3 bases; unmatched junction nucleotides: 6. CDR1 and CDR2 from the germline V gene are SGHRS and YFSETQ. The CDR3 runs 16 residues. For the CDR3, the DNA is TGCGCCAGCAGCCTCCCGACTAGCGGGGACTACAATGAGCAGTTCTTC. Encoded protein: CASSLPTSGDYNEQFF.

With respect to this clone: Other DNA sequences in this sample translate to the same CDR3. J is TRBJ2-3 and V is TRBV4-3; the match to TRBD2 covers 9 bases. This CDR3 comprises 16 residues. V shed 0 bases, J shed 4 bases, and the junction held 5 bases outside the gene matches. Looked up from germline, CDR1 is LGHNA and CDR2 is YSLEER. CDR3 amino acids: CASSQDLRGGADTQYF. Here the CDR3 DNA reads TGCGCCAGCAGCCAAGATTTGCGGGGGGGGGCAGATACGCAGTATTTT.

This chain uses TRBV27 with TRBJ2-5; 8 bases are shared with TRBD2. The ends lost 4 bases at V and 2 bases at J; junction bases unmatched: 6. The CDR3 length is 15 residues. CDR1 and CDR2 (germline): MNHEY, SMNVEV (reference sequence). The CDR3 DNA is TGTGCCAGCAGTTACCAGGCGGGGGGACAAGAGACCCAGTACTTC. Its protein is CASSYQAGGQETQYF.

This sequence joins TRBV27 and TRBJ2-7; 10 nucleotides match TRBD1. The germline gives CDR1 MNHEY, CDR2 SMNVEV (reference sequence). The junction had 7 bases not matched to a gene; V was cut back by 5 bases and J by 6 bases. This CDR3 region has 14 residues. Here the CDR3 DNA reads TGTGCCAGCAGTGAGAAAGGACAGGGGGTCGAGCAGTACTTC. It is translated as CASSEKGQGVEQYF.

The chain recombines TRBV18 with TRBJ2-7, with D possibly being TRBD2 (6 bases). The germline V and J ends were trimmed by 6 bases and 7 bases, with 13 bases remaining between them. This CDR3 is 12 amino acids long. Germline CDR1 is KGHSH and CDR2 is LQKENI. CDR3 residues: CASSWGDTEQYF. The CDR3, as DNA: TGTGCCAGCTCGTGGGGGGATACGGAGCAGTACTTC. The full variable domain, completed using reference TRBV18 and TRBJ2-7, is NAGVMQNPRHLVRRRGQEARLRCSPMKGHSHVYWYRQLPEEGLKFMVYLQKENIIDESGMPKERFSAEFPKEGPSILRIQQVVRGDSAAYFCASSWGDTEQYFGPGTRLTVT.

This clone was counted at least ten times. The chain uses TRBV4-2 and TRBJ2-1, with TRBD1 identical over 12 bases. The CDR3 runs to 16 residues. CDR1 is LGHNA, CDR2 YNFKEQ, per germline. The trim removed 3 bases at V and 8 bases at J, leaving 8 bases unmatched. CDR3 region: CASSQQGQGAFDEQFF. CDR3 in DNA: TGTGCCAGCAGCCAGCAGGGACAGGGGGCATTCGATGAGCAGTTCTTC.

The genes are TRBV19 and TRBJ1-6; weak D call: TRBD1 (6 bases). This CDR3 has 16 residues. V was clipped by 6 bases and J by 4 bases, with 16 bases between them. Germline loops: CDR1 LNHDA, CDR2 SQIVND (reference sequence). The CDR3 loop reads CASRTGLREYNSPLHF. For the CDR3, the DNA is TGTGCCAGTAGGACAGGTCTACGGGAATATAATTCACCCCTCCACTTT. The variable domain in full, completed from reference TRBV19 and TRBJ1-6, reads DGGITQSPKYLFRKEGQNVTLSCEQNLNHDAMYWYRQDPGQGLRLIYYSQIVNDFQKGDIAEGYSVSREKKESFPLTVTSAQKNPTAFYLCASRTGLREYNSPLHFGNGTRLTVT.

This chain connects TRBV3-1 (or the pseudogene TRBV3-2) to TRBJ2-1; 9 bases map to TRBD2. V shed 1 base, J shed 14 bases, and the junction held 12 bases outside the gene matches. Germline CDR1 and CDR2: LGHDT and YNNKEL (reference sequence). CDR3 size: 15 residues. CDR3 sequence reads: CASSQGLAESSGKFF. The CDR3 DNA is TGTGCCAGCAGCCAAGGACTAGCGGAGAGCTCTGGGAAGTTCTTC.

This chain uses TRBV28 with TRBJ2-1; D not resolved. The germline V and J ends were trimmed by 5 bases and 0 bases, with 11 bases remaining between them. Germline assignment: CDR1 MDHEN and CDR2 SYDVKM. The CDR3 is 15 amino acids. The CDR3 coding sequence is TGTGCCAGCAGTCCGAGTCTGAGCTCCTACAATGAGCAGTTCTTC. Residues: CASSPSLSSYNEQFF.

The gene calls are TRBV10-3 and TRBJ1-5; D remains ambiguous. The CDR3 runs to 15 residues. V was shortened by 2 bases and J by 0 bases, with 8 bases between the two germline ends. Germline CDR1 ENHRY, CDR2 SYGVKD. The CDR3 spells CAISEGLDSNQPQHF. The CDR3 bases are TGTGCCATCAGTGAGGGACTGGATAGCAATCAGCCCCAGCATTTT.

This clone was recorded once. This rearrangement joins TRBV5-1 to TRBJ1-3; no reliable D call. Germline lookup yields CDR1 SGHRS and CDR2 YFSETQ. The CDR3 has 15 residues. Between the trimmed V and J ends, which lost 4 bases and 0 bases, there was a span of 11 bases. The CDR3 nucleotides read TGCGCCAGCAGCCTTTCTCGGGACTCTGGAAACACCATATATTTT. Translating it yields CASSLSRDSGNTIYF. The whole variable domain, filled in from reference TRBV5-1 and TRBJ1-3, reads KAGVTQTPRYLIKTRGQQVTLSCSPISGHRSVSWYQQTPGQGLQFLFEYFSETQRNKGNFPGRFSGRQFSNSRSEMNVSTLELGDSALYLCASSLSRDSGNTIYFGEGSWLTVV.

CDR3: CASSATGVRSYEQYV. Written as DNA, the CDR3 is TGTGCCAGCTCAGCGACAGGGGTCCGATCATACGAGCAGTACGTC. V and J are TRBV18 and TRBJ2-7; 8 bases line up with TRBD1. J was trimmed by 4 bases and V by 5 bases; bases with no gene match: 10. Looked up from germline, CDR1 is KGHSH and CDR2 is LQKENI. This CDR3 has 15 amino acids.